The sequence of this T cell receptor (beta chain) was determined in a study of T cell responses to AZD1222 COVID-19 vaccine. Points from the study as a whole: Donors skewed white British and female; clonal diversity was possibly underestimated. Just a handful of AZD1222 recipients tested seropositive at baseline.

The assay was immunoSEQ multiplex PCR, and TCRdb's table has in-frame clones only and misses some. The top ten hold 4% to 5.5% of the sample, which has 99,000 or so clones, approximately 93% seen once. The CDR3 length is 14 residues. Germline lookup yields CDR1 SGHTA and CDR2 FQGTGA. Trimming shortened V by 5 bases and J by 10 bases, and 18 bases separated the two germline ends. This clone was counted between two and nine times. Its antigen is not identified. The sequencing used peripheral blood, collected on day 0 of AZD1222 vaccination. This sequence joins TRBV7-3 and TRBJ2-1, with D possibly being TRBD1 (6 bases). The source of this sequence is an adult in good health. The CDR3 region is CASSPHQGPGEQFF. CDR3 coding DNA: TGTGCCAGCAGCCCTCACCAGGGGCCCGGGGAGCAGTTCTTC.